This paragraph reports one TCR beta chain. Sequencing was performed with immunoSEQ multiplex PCR; in TCRdb, only in-frame clones are kept and a portion is missing. Of around 130,000 clones detected, approximately 85% appear once; the ten largest clones hold around 5%. Germline V CDR1 and CDR2: SGHKS, YYEKEE (reference sequence). The CDR3 has 13 amino acids. With 4 bases removed from V and 7 bases from J, the gap between germline ends came to 14 bases. The sample belongs to a study of T cell responses to AZD1222 COVID-19 vaccine. The sample was peripheral blood, taken 28 days after the second AZD1222 dose. This receptor was obtained from an adult who received the AZD1222 COVID-19 vaccine. The chain is built from TRBV5-5 and TRBJ1-2; TRBD1 is a possible D gene (5 bases). The CDR3 bases are TGTGCCAGCAGCACGAACGAGGGGTCTGGCTACACCTTC. Amino acids: CASSTNEGSGYTF. Full variable domain (rest looked up from reference TRBV5-5 and TRBJ1-2): DAGVTQSPTHLIKTRGQQVTLRCSPISGHKSVSWYQQVLGQGPQFIFQYYEKEERGRGNFPDRFSARQFPNYSSELNVNALLLGDSALYLCASSTNEGSGYTFGSGTRLTVV.